This entry lists 19 T cell receptor beta chains sequenced from one sample in a study of Tregs in tolerant kidney transplant recipients. Recipients received nonmyeloablative bone marrow transplants from related graft donors, with transient mixed chimerism. Here immunoSEQ multiplex PCR was the method, and the copy in TCRdb shows in-frame clones only, minus some. The table lists 6,000 or so clones. This specimen was CD4+ T cells from blood (PBMCs), taken 6 months after the transplant. These receptor sequences come from a human patient who received a combined kidney and bone marrow transplant. A subset of T cells may come from the graft donor.

As for this clone: The CDR3 extends 3 residues past the end of the read, so its final part is completed from the germline J gene. The V call is TRBV6-1, the J call TRBJ2-7; 7 bases are a match to TRBD1. With 1 base clipped from V and 4 bases from J, the junction kept 10 bases outside the gene matches. This CDR3 contains 16 residues. Germline V lookup: CDR1 MNHNS, CDR2 SASEGT. Partial CDR3 DNA: TGTGCCAGCAGTGAAGGGGTGCCAGGGGGTGGTTACGAG. It encodes CASSEGVPGGGYE. The full-length CDR3 reads as CASSEGVPGGGYEQYF.

As regards this clone: The read finishes 3 residues shy of the CDR3 end, and the germline J gene is used to complete it. The V gene is TRBV18, the J gene TRBJ2-6, with 9 bases identical to TRBD2. V lost 4 bases, J lost 0 bases, and 7 bases stayed unmatched. Per the germline V gene, CDR1 is KGHSH and CDR2 is LQKENI. The CDR3 contains 18 residues. The CDR3 DNA, read in part, is TGTGCCAGCTCACTAGCGGGAGCACTTCTCTCTGGGGCCAACGTC. Translating it yields CASSLAGALLSGANV. The whole CDR3 is CASSLAGALLSGANVLTF. The whole variable domain, remainder taken from reference TRBV18 and TRBJ2-6, is NAGVMQNPRHLVRRRGQEARLRCSPMKGHSHVYWYRQLPEEGLKFMVYLQKENIIDESGMPKERFSAEFPKEGPSILRIQQVVRGDSAAYFCASSLAGALLSGANVLTFGAGSRLTVL.

Turning to this clone: One end of the junction is discordant with germline, which a read error may explain. The sequenced CDR3 bases are TGTGCCAGCAGCCCGGACAGGAATGAAGAA. This codes for CASSPDRNEE. The whole CDR3 is CASSPDRNEELFF. The chain carries TRBV7-9 and TRBJ1-4; 7 bases are a match to TRBD1. The read finishes 3 residues shy of the CDR3 end, and the germline J gene is used to complete it. CDR1 is SEHNR, CDR2 FQNEAQ, per germline (reference sequence). The CDR3 runs 13 residues.

Concerning this clone: Coverage ceases 3 residues before the CDR3 finishes, and the germline J gene fills in the end. V gene TRBV28 combines with J gene TRBJ1-5; D is uncertain. There are 13 residues in the CDR3. V shed 7 bases and J shed 2 bases, with 9 bases lying between them. CDR1 and CDR2 (germline): MDHEN, SYDVKM. Here the CDR3 reads CASNGRGNQPQHF. Incomplete CDR3 DNA: TGTGCCAGCAACGGTAGAGGCAATCAGCCC.

Incomplete CDR3 DNA: TGTGCCAGCAGTGCCGTGGGACACTCCTCTGGAAACACC. This codes for CASSAVGHSSGNT. The entire CDR3 sequence reads CASSAVGHSSGNTIYF. This chain connects TRBV6-1 to TRBJ1-3; D might be TRBD1 (6 bases). The CDR3 end is not reached by the read, which stops 3 residues before it; the germline J gene fills it in. The germline V gene encodes CDR1 MNHNS and CDR2 SASEGT. This CDR3 has 16 amino acids. Trimming pared 4 bases from V and 0 bases from J, leaving 13 bases between.

A remark on this clone: The read terminates 3 residues ahead of where the CDR3 ends, so the germline J gene completes it. V and J are TRBV5-1 and TRBJ2-3, with 7 nucleotides matching TRBD1. There are 15 residues in the CDR3. After removal of 2 bases from V and 2 bases from J, the junction contained 5 bases not matched to a gene. The germline gives CDR1 SGHRS, CDR2 YFSETQ. The part of the CDR3 DNA that was read is TGCGCCAGCAGCTTAAGACAGGGCAACACAGATACG. It is translated as CASSLRQGNTDT. The complete CDR3 reads CASSLRQGNTDTQYF. The full variable domain, completed using reference TRBV5-1 and TRBJ2-3, is KAGVTQTPRYLIKTRGQQVTLSCSPISGHRSVSWYQQTPGQGLQFLFEYFSETQRNKGNFPGRFSGRQFSNSRSEMNVSTLELGDSALYLCASSLRQGNTDTQYFGPGTRLTVL.

Remarks on this clone: The sequenced fragment ends 3 residues before the CDR3 boundary, so the rest is inferred from the germline J gene. The chain carries TRBV5-1 and TRBJ2-6; a possible D gene is TRBD1 (5 bases). There are 15 residues in the CDR3. Germline CDR1 SGHRS, CDR2 YFSETQ. V was shortened by 4 bases and J by 2 bases, with 10 bases between the two germline ends. CDR3 loop: CASSPSGPGANVLTF. The part of the CDR3 DNA that was read is TGCGCCAGCAGCCCCTCAGGGCCTGGGGCCAACGTC. The full variable domain, with the rest looked up from reference TRBV5-1 and TRBJ2-6, is KAGVTQTPRYLIKTRGQQVTLSCSPISGHRSVSWYQQTPGQGLQFLFEYFSETQRNKGNFPGRFSGRQFSNSRSEMNVSTLELGDSALYLCASSPSGPGANVLTFGAGSRLTVL.

About this clone itself: The CDR3 end falls 3 residues outside the read, so it is completed with the germline J gene. V gene TRBV19 combines with J gene TRBJ1-5; 9 nucleotides match TRBD1. The J segment lost 7 bases and the V segment lost 6 bases, leaving 4 bases of the junction unmatched. The CDR3 consists of 13 residues. Germline CDR1 reads LNHDA; CDR2 reads SQIVND (reference sequence). The CDR3 sequence: CASRPGQGQPQHF. Incomplete CDR3 DNA: TGTGCCAGTAGACCGGGACAGGGACAGCCC.

As to this clone: The DNA ends 3 residues before the CDR3 does, and the rest of the CDR3 is filled in from the germline J gene. The chain uses TRBV7-2 and TRBJ2-1; D is possibly TRBD2 (6 bases). CDR1 and CDR2 (germline): SGHTA, FQGNSA. The length of the CDR3 is 15 residues. Trimming removed 6 bases at V and 0 bases at J, with 12 bases between. The CDR3 protein is CASSSLASSYNEQFF. The sequenced CDR3 bases are TGTGCCAGCAGTTCTCTAGCGAGCTCCTACAATGAG.

To note about this clone: The read is 3 residues too short to cover the CDR3 end, so that end is filled in from the germline J gene. This chain connects TRBV2 to TRBJ1-1; tentatively, D is TRBD1 (6 bases). The CDR3 has 15 amino acids. The V end was cut by 2 bases, the J end by 0 bases, with 10 bases between. CDR1 is SNHLY, CDR2 FYNNEI, per germline. CDR3 bases read: TGTGCCAGCAGTGAATCGGGACACATGAACACTGAA. Encoded protein: CASSESGHMNTE. In full, the CDR3 reads CASSESGHMNTEAFF.

This clone is classed as medium-sized by frequency. The sequenced CDR3 bases are TGTGCCAGTAGTATCCGGGGGAGGGAGACAGATACG. Its translation: CASSIRGRETDT. The entire CDR3 protein reads CASSIRGRETDTQYF. The chain combines TRBV19 with TRBJ2-3, with 7 bases matching TRBD2. The DNA ends 3 residues before the CDR3 does, and the rest of the CDR3 is filled in from the germline J gene. V lost 3 bases, J lost 3 bases, and 6 bases stayed unmatched. The germline gives CDR1 LNHDA, CDR2 SQIVND (reference sequence). The CDR3 sequence is 15 residues long.

For this clone: The CDR3 end lies 3 residues beyond the end of the read and is filled in from the germline J gene. The rearrangement uses TRBV29-1 and TRBJ2-3; D not certain. CDR1 is SQVTM and CDR2 is ANQGSEA in the germline V gene. Trimming took off 7 bases at V and 6 bases at J, with 8 bases between the two ends. The CDR3 loop spans 10 amino acids. The sequenced part of the CDR3 DNA is TGCAGCGGCGGAGTTGATACG. Translation: CSGGVDT. The full CDR3 reads CSGGVDTQYF.

About this clone: The observed sequence ends 3 residues before the CDR3 terminus, with the missing tail filled in from the germline J gene. The gene calls are TRBV28 and TRBJ2-7, with D possibly being TRBD1 (6 bases). Germline CDR1 is MDHEN and CDR2 is SYDVKM. V was cut by 6 bases and J by 4 bases, with 16 bases left in between. The CDR3 extends over 14 amino acids. The CDR3 sequence is CASRAGTNLYEQYF. CDR3 DNA (partial): TGTGCCAGCAGAGCCGGGACAAATCTATACGAG.

This clone ranks as medium-sized in terms of frequency. The read is 3 residues too short to cover the CDR3 end, so that end is filled in from the germline J gene. This chain joins TRBV19 and TRBJ2-3, with TRBD2 identical over 12 bases. V lost 5 bases, J lost 5 bases, and 2 bases stayed unmatched. The CDR3 loop spans 14 amino acids. Germline-derived CDR1 and CDR2 are LNHDA and SQIVND (reference sequence). The CDR3 here is CASSETSGRDTQYF. The part of the CDR3 DNA that was read is TGTGCCAGTAGTGAGACTAGCGGGAGAGATACG.

Worth noting for this clone: The CDR3 extends 3 residues past the end of the read, so its final part is completed from the germline J gene. V is TRBV19 and J is TRBJ1-4, with D possibly matching TRBD1 (5 bases). The CDR3 loop spans 12 amino acids. Germline lookup yields CDR1 LNHDA and CDR2 SQIVND (reference sequence). V shed 7 bases and J shed 7 bases, with 10 bases lying between them. CDR3 DNA, as far as it was read: TGTGCCAGTAAAGGGGTGGCTGAAAAA. Amino acids: CASKGVAEK. The CDR3 reads in full as CASKGVAEKLFF.

About this clone: Sequencing ends 3 residues short of the CDR3 end; the germline J gene provides the rest. V and J are TRBV28 and TRBJ2-5; TRBD1 is a possible D gene (6 bases). The CDR3 contains 14 residues. Trimming cost V 6 bases and J 5 bases, with 16 bases left between them. Germline CDR1 MDHEN, CDR2 SYDVKM. The chain's CDR3 is CASSNQQGRETQYF. CDR3 DNA (partial): TGTGCCAGCAGCAACCAACAGGGACGGGAGACC. Using reference TRBV28 and TRBJ2-5 for the parts outside the CDR3, the full variable domain is DVKVTQSSRYLVKRTGEKVFLECVQDMDHENMFWYRQDPGLGLRLIYFSYDVKMKEKGDIPEGYSVSREKKERFSLILESASTNQTSMYLCASSNQQGRETQYFGPGTRLLVL.

This clone registers medium-sized by frequency. The sequenced fragment ends 3 residues before the CDR3 boundary, so the rest is inferred from the germline J gene. This sequence joins TRBV20-1 and TRBJ1-6, with 10 bases that match TRBD1. V shed 5 bases, J shed 5 bases, and the junction held 9 bases outside the gene matches. Germline V gene lookup returns CDR1 DFQATT and CDR2 SNEGSKA (reference sequence). This CDR3 comprises 16 residues. The chain's CDR3 is CSAARAGTGDNSPLHF. CDR3 bases read: TGCAGTGCTGCTCGCGCCGGGACAGGGGATAATTCACCC.

In regard to this clone: Sequencing ends 3 residues short of the CDR3 end; the germline J gene provides the rest. The chain is built from TRBV6-2 or TRBV6-3 and TRBJ2-1; no clear D. The germline gives CDR1 MNHEY, CDR2 SVGEGT. The CDR3 loop spans 14 amino acids. V gave up 0 bases and J gave up 6 bases, with 9 bases separating them. The CDR3 DNA, read in part, is TGTGCCAGCAGTTACTCCCAAGCGCCCAATGAG. Its translation is CASSYSQAPNE. The full CDR3 reads CASSYSQAPNEQFF.

A word on this clone: The read ends 3 residues before the CDR3 terminus; that terminus is restored from the germline J gene. The V and J genes are TRBV29-1 and TRBJ1-2; possible D gene TRBD1, 5 bases. V dropped 4 bases and J dropped 2 bases, with 17 bases sitting between them. CDR1 is SQVTM and CDR2 is ANQGSEA in the germline V gene. CDR3 length: 15 residues. CDR3 amino acids: CSVAEGRGVNYGYTF. The CDR3 bases that were read are TGCAGCGTTGCGGAGGGGAGGGGAGTGAACTATGGC.